This T cell receptor (beta chain) was captured by sequencing in a study of cytomegalovirus exposure and HLA in healthy donors. The trim removed 6 bases at V and 4 bases at J, leaving 8 bases unmatched. Germline V lookup: CDR1 MRHNA, CDR2 SNTAGT. This CDR3 contains 14 residues. Donors in the study were healthy people who gave bone marrow. On this clone itself: The antigen is not known.

13 Jbeta primers and 60 Vbeta primers were used for the PCR. Using immunoSEQ multiplex PCR, the repertoire was profiled, and TCRdb retains in-frame clones only, with some absent. Of around 150,000 clones listed, 75% were seen once; the top ten hold over 4.5%. General study points: A later analysis reportedly identified an Asian-associated ancestry cluster as carrying fewer N-insertions than the roughly 720-donor mean. Information on immune exposure was restricted to one variable (CMV serostatus).

The sequenced material came from PBMCs. The chain couples TRBV6-4 to TRBJ2-7; 8 bases align to TRBD1. This TCR was recovered from a male donor in good health and CMV-seronegative. CDR3 nucleotide sequence: TGTGCCAGCAGGGGACAGGCGGCACGTTACGAGCAGTACTTC. Its protein is CASRGQAARYEQYF.